This is a list of T cell receptor beta chains from one sample in a study of T cell responses to AZD1222 COVID-19 vaccine. Assay used: immunoSEQ multiplex PCR; TCRdb lists only in-frame clones, some missing. The sample lists roughly 110,000 clones; about nine tenths were seen once. The sequenced sample was peripheral blood, obtained 28 days after the second AZD1222 dose. The receptors originated from an adult who received the AZD1222 COVID-19 vaccine. The CDR3 runs from the conserved cysteine through the conserved F or W. A D gene is named only where the DNA matches it firmly. Not every row has a clone size; where given, it reads once, few, many or a size class.

D	J	V	size	DNA	CDR3
-	TRBJ2-5	TRBV6-2/TRBV6-3	-	TGTGCCAGCAGTTACCGGGGGTGGGAGGAGACCCAGTACTTC	CASSYRGWEETQYF
TRBD1	TRBJ1-2	TRBV19	-	TGTGCCAGTAGACGGAAACCCACGGGGACAGTTGGCCCCGGTTATGGCTACACCTTC	CASRRKPTGTVGPGYGYTF
TRBD2	TRBJ2-1	TRBV5-5	-	TGTGCCCGCCGCTCCTTCGGGCGGGGGGGCAGCGGGTATGAGCAGTTCTTC	CARRSFGRGGSGYEQFF
-	TRBJ2-2	TRBV11-3	-	TGTGCCAGCAGCTTAGAGTTGACCGGGGAGCTGTTTTTT	CASSLELTGELFF
-	TRBJ2-2	TRBV7-2	few	TGTGCCAGCAGCTCCCGGGCCGGGGACACGAACACCGGGGAGCTGTTTTTT	CASSSRAGDTNTGELFF
TRBD1	TRBJ2-7	TRBV5-1	-	TGCGCCAGCAGCCCCACCCAGGGACAGTCCTCGGGCGAGCAGTACTTC	CASSPTQGQSSGEQYF
-	TRBJ2-5	TRBV12-3/TRBV12-4	-	TGTGCCAGCAGTTTTAAGGGCTGGGAGACCCAGTACTTC	CASSFKGWETQYF
-	TRBJ2-5	TRBV9	-	TGTGCCAGCAGCGTATCCGGGCAGCTCCAAGAGACCCAGTACTTC	CASSVSGQLQETQYF
-	TRBJ1-1	TRBV28	-	TGTGCCAGCAGCCCTTTATGGCGGGGGATGAACACTGAAGCTTTCTTT	CASSPLWRGMNTEAFF
TRBD1	TRBJ1-4	TRBV28	-	TGTGCCAGCAGCCCAGGACAGGAGAAAAAACTGTTTTTT	CASSPGQEKKLFF
-	TRBJ1-5	TRBV9	-	TGTGCCAGCAGCGCCTCAGGGACAAGCAATCAGCCCCAGCATTTT	CASSASGTSNQPQHF
-	TRBJ1-2	TRBV4-1	-	TGCGCCAGCAGCCAAGAGGGCGGCTATGGCTACACCTTC	CASSQEGGYGYTF
-	TRBJ1-1	TRBV2	-	TGTGCCAGCAGTTCAGACAGACAGAACACTGAAGCTTTCTTT	CASSSDRQNTEAFF
-	TRBJ2-7	TRBV6-2/TRBV6-3	-	TGTGCCAGCAGTTACTTCCCGGACGGTCCCTACGAGCAGTACTTC	CASSYFPDGPYEQYF
-	TRBJ2-7	TRBV7-2	-	TGTGCCAGCAGCTTGTACCGAGGGGGCGAGCAGTACTTC	CASSLYRGGEQYF
-	TRBJ1-4	TRBV9	-	TGTGCCAGCAGCGTTATGGGGAGTGCAACTAATGAAAAACTGTTTTTT	CASSVMGSATNEKLFF
TRBD1	TRBJ1-2	TRBV6-5	-	TGTGCCAGCAGTTACTCGAAGGTACAGGGGGCCTATGGCTACACCTTC	CASSYSKVQGAYGYTF
-	TRBJ1-4	TRBV5-4	-	TGTGCCAGCAGCGCCGGACAGATTAATGAAAAACTGTTTTTT	CASSAGQINEKLFF